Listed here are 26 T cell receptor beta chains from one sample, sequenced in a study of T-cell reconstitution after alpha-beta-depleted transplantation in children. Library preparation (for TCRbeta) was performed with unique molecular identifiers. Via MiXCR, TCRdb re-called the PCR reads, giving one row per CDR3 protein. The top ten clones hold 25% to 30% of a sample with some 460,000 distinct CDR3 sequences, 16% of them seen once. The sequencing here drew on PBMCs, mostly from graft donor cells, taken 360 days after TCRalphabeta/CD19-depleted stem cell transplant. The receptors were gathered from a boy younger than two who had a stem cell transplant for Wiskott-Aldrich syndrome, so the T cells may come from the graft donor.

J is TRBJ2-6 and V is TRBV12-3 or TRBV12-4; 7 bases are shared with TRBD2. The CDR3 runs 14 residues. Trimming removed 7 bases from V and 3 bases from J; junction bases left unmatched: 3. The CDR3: CASTPGGGANVLTF. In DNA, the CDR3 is TGTGCCAGCACCCCGGGGGGTGGGGCCAACGTCCTGACTTTC.

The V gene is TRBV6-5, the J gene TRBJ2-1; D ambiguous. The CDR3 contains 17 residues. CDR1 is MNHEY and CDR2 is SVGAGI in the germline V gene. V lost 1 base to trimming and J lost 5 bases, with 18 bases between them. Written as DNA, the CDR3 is TGTGCCAGCAGTTACTTCCCCCTGTACTACAGCGACAATGAGCAGTTCTTC. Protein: CASSYFPLYYSDNEQFF.

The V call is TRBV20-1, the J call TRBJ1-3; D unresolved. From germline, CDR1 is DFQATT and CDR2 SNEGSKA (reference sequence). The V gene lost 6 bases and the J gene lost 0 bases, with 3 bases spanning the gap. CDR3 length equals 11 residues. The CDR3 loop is CSAHSGNTIYF. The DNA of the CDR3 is TGCAGTGCCCACTCTGGAAACACCATATATTTT.

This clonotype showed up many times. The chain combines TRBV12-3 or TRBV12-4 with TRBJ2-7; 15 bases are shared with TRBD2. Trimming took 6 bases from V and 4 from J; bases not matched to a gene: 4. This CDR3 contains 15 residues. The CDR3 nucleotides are TGTGCCAGCAGCCGGGGACTAGCGGGAGGTTACGAGCAGTACTTC. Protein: CASSRGLAGGYEQYF.

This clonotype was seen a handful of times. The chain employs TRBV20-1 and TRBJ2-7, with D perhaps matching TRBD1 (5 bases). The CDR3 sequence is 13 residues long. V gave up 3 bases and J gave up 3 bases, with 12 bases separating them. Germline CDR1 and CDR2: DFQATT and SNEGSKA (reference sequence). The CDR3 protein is CSASFRVGYEQYF. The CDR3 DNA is TGCAGTGCTAGCTTCAGGGTAGGCTACGAGCAGTACTTC.

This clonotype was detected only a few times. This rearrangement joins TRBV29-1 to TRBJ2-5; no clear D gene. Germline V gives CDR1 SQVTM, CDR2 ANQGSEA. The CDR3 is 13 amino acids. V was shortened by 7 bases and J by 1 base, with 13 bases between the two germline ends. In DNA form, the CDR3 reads TGCAGCGCCCTGACCGACCTCCAAGAGACCCAGTACTTC. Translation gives CSALTDLQETQYF.

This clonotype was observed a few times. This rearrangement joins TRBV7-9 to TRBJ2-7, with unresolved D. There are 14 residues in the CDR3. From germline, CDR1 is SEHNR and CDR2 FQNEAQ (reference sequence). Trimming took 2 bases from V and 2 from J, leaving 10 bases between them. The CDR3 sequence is CASSLSNTAYEQYF. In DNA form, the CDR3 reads TGTGCCAGCAGCTTATCGAACACAGCCTACGAGCAGTACTTC.

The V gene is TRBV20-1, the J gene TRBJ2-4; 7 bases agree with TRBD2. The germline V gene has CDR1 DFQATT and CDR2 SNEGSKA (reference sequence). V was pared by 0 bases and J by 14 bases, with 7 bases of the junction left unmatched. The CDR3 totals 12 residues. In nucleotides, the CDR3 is TGCAGTGCTAGAGAAGGACTAGGAATGAAGTACTTC. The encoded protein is CSAREGLGMKYF.

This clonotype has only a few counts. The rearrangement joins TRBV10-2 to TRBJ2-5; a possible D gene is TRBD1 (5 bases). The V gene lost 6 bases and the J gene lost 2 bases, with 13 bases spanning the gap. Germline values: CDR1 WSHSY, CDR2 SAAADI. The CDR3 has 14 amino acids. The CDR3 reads CASRMVAGQETQYF. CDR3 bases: TGCGCCAGCAGAATGGTGGCAGGGCAAGAGACCCAGTACTTC.

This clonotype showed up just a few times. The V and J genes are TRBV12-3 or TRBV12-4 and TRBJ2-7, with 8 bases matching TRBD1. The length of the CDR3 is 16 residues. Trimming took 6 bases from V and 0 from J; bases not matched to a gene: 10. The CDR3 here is CASSFLPGTGSYEQYF. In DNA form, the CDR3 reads TGTGCCAGCAGCTTCCTCCCCGGGACAGGCTCCTACGAGCAGTACTTC.

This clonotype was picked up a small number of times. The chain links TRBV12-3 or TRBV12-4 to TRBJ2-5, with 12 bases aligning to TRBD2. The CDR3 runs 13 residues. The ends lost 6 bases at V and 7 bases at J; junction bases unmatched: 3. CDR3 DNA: TGTGCCAGCAGGACTAGCGGGAGTGGGACCCAGTACTTC. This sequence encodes CASRTSGSGTQYF.

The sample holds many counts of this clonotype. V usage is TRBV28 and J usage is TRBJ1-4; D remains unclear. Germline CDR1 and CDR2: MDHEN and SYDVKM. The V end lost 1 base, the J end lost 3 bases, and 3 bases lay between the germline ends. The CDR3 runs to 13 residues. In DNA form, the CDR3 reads TGTGCCAGCAGTTTATTAGCTAATGAAAAACTGTTTTTT. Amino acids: CASSLLANEKLFF.

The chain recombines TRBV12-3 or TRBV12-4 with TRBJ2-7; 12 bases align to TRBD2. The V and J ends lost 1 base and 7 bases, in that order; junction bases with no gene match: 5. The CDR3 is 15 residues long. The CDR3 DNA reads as TGTGCCAGCAGTTTAGGGACTAGCGGGGTTTTTGAGCAGTACTTC. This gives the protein CASSLGTSGVFEQYF.

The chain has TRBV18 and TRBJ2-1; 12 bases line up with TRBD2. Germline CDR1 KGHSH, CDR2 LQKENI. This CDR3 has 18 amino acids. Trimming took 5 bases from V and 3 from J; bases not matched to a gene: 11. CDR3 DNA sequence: TGTGCCAGCTCAATCCTAGCGGGGGGGCCGGGGGTCTACAATGAGCAGTTCTTC. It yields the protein CASSILAGGPGVYNEQFF.

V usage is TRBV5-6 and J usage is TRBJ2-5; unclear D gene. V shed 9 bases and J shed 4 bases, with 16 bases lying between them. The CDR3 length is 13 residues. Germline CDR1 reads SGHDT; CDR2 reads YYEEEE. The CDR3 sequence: CAMSLGLRETQYF. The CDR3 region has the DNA TGTGCCATGAGCCTCGGGCTCCGAGAGACCCAGTACTTC.

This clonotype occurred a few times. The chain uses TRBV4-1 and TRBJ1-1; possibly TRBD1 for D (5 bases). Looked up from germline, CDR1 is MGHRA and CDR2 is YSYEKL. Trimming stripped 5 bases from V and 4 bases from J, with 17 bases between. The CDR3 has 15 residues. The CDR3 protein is CASSSQTGFFTEAFF. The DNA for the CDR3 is TGCGCCAGCAGCTCACAAACAGGATTTTTCACTGAAGCTTTCTTT.

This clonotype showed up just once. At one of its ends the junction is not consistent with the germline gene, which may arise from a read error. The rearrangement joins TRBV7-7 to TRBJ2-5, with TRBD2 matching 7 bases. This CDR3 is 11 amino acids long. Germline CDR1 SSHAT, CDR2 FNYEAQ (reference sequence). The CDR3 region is CASSPGGTQCF. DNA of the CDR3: TGTGCCAGCAGCCCCGGGGGGACCCAGTGCTTC.

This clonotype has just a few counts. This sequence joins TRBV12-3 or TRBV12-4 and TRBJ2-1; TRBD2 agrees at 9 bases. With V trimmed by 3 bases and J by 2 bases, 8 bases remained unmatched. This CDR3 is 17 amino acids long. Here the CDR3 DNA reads TGTGCCAGCAGTTTTCGGGCGGGAGGGTCCCCCTACAATGAGCAGTTCTTC. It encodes CASSFRAGGSPYNEQFF.

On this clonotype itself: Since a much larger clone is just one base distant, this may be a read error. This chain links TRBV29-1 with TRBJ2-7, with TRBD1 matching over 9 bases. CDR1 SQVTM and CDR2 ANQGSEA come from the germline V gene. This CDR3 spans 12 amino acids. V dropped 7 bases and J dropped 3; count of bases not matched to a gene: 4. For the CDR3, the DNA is TGCAGCGCCGGGACAGGGTTCTACGAGCAGTACTTC. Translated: CSAGTGFYEQYF.

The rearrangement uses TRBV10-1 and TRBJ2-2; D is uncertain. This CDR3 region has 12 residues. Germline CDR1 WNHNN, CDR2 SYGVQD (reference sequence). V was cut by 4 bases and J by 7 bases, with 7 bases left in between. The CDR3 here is CASSGQDGELFF. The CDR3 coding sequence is TGCGCCAGCAGTGGTCAGGACGGGGAGCTGTTTTTT.

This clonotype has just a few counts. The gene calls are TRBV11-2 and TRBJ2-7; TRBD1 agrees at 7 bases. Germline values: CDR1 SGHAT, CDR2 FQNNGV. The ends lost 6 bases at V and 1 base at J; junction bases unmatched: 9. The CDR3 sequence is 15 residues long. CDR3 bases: TGTGCCAGCAGAGCACAGGGGAAGGCGTCCTACGAGCAGTACTTC. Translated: CASRAQGKASYEQYF.

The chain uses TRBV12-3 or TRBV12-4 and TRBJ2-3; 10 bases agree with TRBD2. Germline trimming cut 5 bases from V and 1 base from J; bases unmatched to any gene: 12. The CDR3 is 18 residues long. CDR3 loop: CASSRLGSGGMGTDTQYF. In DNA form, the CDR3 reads TGTGCCAGCAGTCGCCTGGGTAGCGGGGGGATGGGCACAGATACGCAGTATTTT.

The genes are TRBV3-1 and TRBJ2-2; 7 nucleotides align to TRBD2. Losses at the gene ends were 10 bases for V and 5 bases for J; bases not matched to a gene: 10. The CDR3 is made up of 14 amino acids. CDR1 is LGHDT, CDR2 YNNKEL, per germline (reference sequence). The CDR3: CATGRQGGTGELFF. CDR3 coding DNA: TGTGCCACCGGGAGGCAGGGAGGAACCGGGGAGCTGTTTTTT.

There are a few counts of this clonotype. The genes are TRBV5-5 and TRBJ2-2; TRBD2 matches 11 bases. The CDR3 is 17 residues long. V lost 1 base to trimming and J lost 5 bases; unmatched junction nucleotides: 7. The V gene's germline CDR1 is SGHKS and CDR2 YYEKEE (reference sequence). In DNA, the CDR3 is TGTGCCAGCAGCTTGAGGATAGCGGGAGGGAGAACCGGGGAGCTGTTTTTT. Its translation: CASSLRIAGGRTGELFF.

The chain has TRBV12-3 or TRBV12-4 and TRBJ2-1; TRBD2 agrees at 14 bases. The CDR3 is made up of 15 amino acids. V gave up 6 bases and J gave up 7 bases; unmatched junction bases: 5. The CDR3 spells CASSRWTSGRNEQFF. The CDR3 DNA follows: TGTGCCAGCAGCCGTTGGACTAGCGGGAGGAATGAGCAGTTCTTC.

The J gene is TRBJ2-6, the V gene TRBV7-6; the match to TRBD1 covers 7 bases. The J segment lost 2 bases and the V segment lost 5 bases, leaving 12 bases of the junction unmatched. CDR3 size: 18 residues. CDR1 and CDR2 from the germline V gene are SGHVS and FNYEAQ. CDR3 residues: CASSGNRGLTAGANVLTF. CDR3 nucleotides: TGTGCCAGCAGCGGAAACAGGGGATTGACTGCTGGGGCCAACGTCCTGACTTTC.